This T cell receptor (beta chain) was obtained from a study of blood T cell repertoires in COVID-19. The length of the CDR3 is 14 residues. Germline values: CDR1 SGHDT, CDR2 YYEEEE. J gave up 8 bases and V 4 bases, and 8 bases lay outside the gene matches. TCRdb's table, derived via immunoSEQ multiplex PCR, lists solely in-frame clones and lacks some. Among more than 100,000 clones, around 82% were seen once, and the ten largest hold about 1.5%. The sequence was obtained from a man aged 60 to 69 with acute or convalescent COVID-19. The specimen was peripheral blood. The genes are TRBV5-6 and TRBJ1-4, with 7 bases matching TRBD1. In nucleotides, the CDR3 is TGTGCCAGCAGCGAGGGGGCCCGGTGGGAAAAACTGTTTTTT. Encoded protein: CASSEGARWEKLFF.